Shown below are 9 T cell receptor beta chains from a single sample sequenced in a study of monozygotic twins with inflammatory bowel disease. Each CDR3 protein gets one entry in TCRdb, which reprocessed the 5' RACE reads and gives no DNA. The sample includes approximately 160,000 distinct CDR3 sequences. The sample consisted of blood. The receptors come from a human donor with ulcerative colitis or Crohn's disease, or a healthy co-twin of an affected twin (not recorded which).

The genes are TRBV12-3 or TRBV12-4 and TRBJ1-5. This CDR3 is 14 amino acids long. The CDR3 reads CASRGGGGNQPQHF.

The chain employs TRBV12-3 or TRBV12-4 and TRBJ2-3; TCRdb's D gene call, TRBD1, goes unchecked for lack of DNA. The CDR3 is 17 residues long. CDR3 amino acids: CASRLTPGQGATDTQYF.

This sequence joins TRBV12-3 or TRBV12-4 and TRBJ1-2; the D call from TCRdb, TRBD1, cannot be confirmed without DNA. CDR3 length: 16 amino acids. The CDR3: CASSPTAGTVGYGYTF.

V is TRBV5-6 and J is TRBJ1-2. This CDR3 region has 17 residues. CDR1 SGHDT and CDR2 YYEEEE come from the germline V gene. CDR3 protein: CASSLDRGVKTSYGYTF.

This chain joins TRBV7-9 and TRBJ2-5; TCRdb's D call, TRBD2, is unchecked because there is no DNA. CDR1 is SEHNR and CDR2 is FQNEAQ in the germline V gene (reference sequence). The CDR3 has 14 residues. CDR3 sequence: CASSHEGRVETQYF.

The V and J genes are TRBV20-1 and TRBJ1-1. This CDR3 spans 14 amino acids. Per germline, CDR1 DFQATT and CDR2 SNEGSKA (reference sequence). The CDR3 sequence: CSARGGSSNTEAFF.

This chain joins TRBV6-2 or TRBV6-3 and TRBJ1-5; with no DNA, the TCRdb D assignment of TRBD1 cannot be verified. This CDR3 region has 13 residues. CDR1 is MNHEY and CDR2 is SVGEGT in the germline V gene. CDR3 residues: CASTRDPNQPQHF.

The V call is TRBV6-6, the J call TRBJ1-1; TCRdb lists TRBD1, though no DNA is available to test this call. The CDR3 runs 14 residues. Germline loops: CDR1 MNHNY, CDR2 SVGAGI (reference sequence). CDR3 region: CASNVGQGWAEAFF.

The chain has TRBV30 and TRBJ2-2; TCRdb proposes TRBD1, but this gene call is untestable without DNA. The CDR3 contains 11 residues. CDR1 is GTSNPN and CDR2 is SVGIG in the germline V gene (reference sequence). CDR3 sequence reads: CAWAPSTELFF.